This T cell receptor beta chain was retrieved from a study of cytomegalovirus exposure and HLA in healthy donors. About the study: In an early release, HLA-typed donors contributed 77 million or so unique TCR sequences. Study-wide results and limits: Researchers left out some V segments, among them TRBV6-2 and TRBV6-3, as indistinguishable. Cytomegalovirus-associated status was assigned to 164 TCR beta chains.

With regard to this clone: Its antigen is unidentified.

PCR employed 60 Vbeta and 13 Jbeta primers. As handled by the study authors: In a later analysis, roughly 11 million of some 80 million unique beta chains occurred in at least two donors. Assay: immunoSEQ multiplex PCR; the TCRdb copy retains only in-frame clones and omits some. V and J calls and clone size follow that table, whereas D and trimming were derived from the DNA. The sample gives 100,000 to 150,000 clones, about 70% of which show up once; around 2.5% is in the top ten. J gave up 4 bases and V 5 bases, and 6 bases lay outside the gene matches. The CDR3 covers 15 residues. Germline CDR1 LNHDA, CDR2 SQIVND (reference sequence).

The sequence was collected from an older woman in good health and CMV-seropositive. V is TRBV19 and J is TRBJ2-1, with 9 bases matching TRBD1. The sample comprised PBMCs. DNA of the CDR3: TGTGCCAGTAGTCCCAAGACAGGGGGGTACAATGAGCAGTTCTTC. Amino acid sequence: CASSPKTGGYNEQFF.